Shown below are 2 T cell receptor beta chains from a single sample sequenced in a study of T cell repertoires in cytomegalovirus infection. TCRdb ran MiXCR on the reads and lists one entry per CDR3 protein. The table records 630,000 or so distinct CDR3 sequences, less than 25% of them present only once. Material for sequencing was CD8+ T cells from PBMCs. All receptors come from a human donor in good health (CMV status not recorded). Some clones in this sample may be carry-over from other donors' samples.

The rearrangement uses TRBV2 and TRBJ1-6, with D perhaps TRBD1 (5 bases). Per germline, CDR1 SNHLY and CDR2 FYNNEI. V was shortened by 3 bases and J by 9 bases, with 12 bases between the two germline ends. The CDR3 consists of 14 residues. CDR3: CASSEPGRFSPLHF. As DNA, the CDR3 is TGTGCCAGCAGTGAGCCGGGACGCTTTTCACCCCTCCACTTT.

This chain connects TRBV20-1 to TRBJ2-5; maybe TRBD2 (6 bases). Germline CDR1 DFQATT, CDR2 SNEGSKA (reference sequence). V gave up 5 bases and J gave up 3 bases, with 19 bases separating them. The CDR3 length is 15 residues. CDR3 in DNA: TGCAGTGCTCCGTCGCCGGGGGATCCGAAAGAGACCCAGTACTTC. This sequence encodes CSAPSPGDPKETQYF.